The clone carrying this TCR beta chain was seen a single time. The target antigen is unknown. The sample comes from a study of T cell responses to AZD1222 COVID-19 vaccine. Findings of the study overall: No day 14 peak samples; only post-peak repertoires were characterized. Following two doses of AZD1222, Spike-specific TCR breadth and depth rose. Dominant CD4 TCR responses targeted spike regions 160-218 and 743-854. White British donors predominated, females outnumbered males, and clonal diversity was possibly underestimated.

Germline V gives CDR1 GTSNPN, CDR2 SVGIG (reference sequence). V shed 3 bases and J 4 bases; nucleotides not matched to a gene: 13. The CDR3 consists of 17 residues. The protocol was immunoSEQ multiplex PCR, while the TCRdb copy is restricted to in-frame clones and leaves out a portion. The sample lists about 130,000 clones, roughly 90% occurring once. The sample here was peripheral blood, taken on day 0 of AZD1222 vaccination. J is TRBJ1-3 and V is TRBV30, with 9 bases identical to TRBD1. The receptor's source is an adult in good health. The CDR3 coding sequence is TGTGCCTGGAGCCTACCTAACAGGGGGCGATTCGGAAACACCATATATTTT. This codes for CAWSLPNRGRFGNTIYF.